This entry lists 22 T cell receptor beta chains sequenced from one sample in a study of shared clonotypes between healthy human individuals (dated by TCRdb to 2020 to 2021). To prepare the library, the immunoSEQ multiplex PCR assay was applied. TCRdb took this table from immuneACCESS and kept in-frame rearrangements with V and J called. Such tables lack part of the clones; where checked against another copy, unresolved V genes explain under half of the gap, and the rest is unexplained. The sample contains some 500,000 clones, 90% to 97% of them found a single time. Approximately 0.06% of the sample is in the top ten clones. Specimen: naive CD4+ T cells sorted from blood. Read against the paper, the sample's cell subset or site label means: CD45RA+ positively selected. Receptors originate from a woman aged 25 to 45 in good health.

The chain joins TRBV18 to TRBJ2-7; the D gene could be TRBD1 or TRBD2 (5 bases each). Per germline, CDR1 KGHSH and CDR2 LQKENI. V lost 5 bases to trimming and J lost 3 bases, with 20 bases between them. The CDR3 runs 16 residues. CDR3 amino acids: CASSSKPRGRVYEQYF. The CDR3 DNA is TGTGCCAGCTCATCTAAACCACGGGGCAGGGTCTACGAGCAGTACTTC.

The chain is built from TRBV28 and TRBJ1-2; possible D gene TRBD1, 6 bases. CDR1 MDHEN and CDR2 SYDVKM come from the germline V gene. The CDR3 runs 14 residues. Trimming left V 7 bases short and J 1 base short, with 13 bases between. The CDR3 region has the DNA TGTGCCAGCAACCGGGGGCGGAGTAACTATGGCTACACCTTC. This gives the protein CASNRGRSNYGYTF.

V gene TRBV5-1 combines with J gene TRBJ2-7; TRBD2 agrees at 10 bases. Germline V gene lookup returns CDR1 SGHRS and CDR2 YFSETQ. J was trimmed by 0 bases and V by 0 bases; bases with no gene match: 3. CDR3 length: 16 residues. The CDR3 DNA is TGCGCCAGCAGCTTGGGAACTAGCGGGATCTCCTACGAGCAGTACTTC. This gives the protein CASSLGTSGISYEQYF.

The chain employs TRBV30 and TRBJ2-7, with a weak D call TRBD2 (6 bases). This CDR3 is 14 amino acids long. Trimming cost V 0 bases and J 5 bases, with 14 bases left between them. Germline lookup yields CDR1 GTSNPN and CDR2 SVGIG (reference sequence). The CDR3: CAWSVMEGKDEQYF. The CDR3 coding sequence is TGTGCCTGGAGTGTAATGGAGGGGAAAGACGAGCAGTACTTC.

The rearrangement uses TRBV27 and TRBJ2-3; no definite D call. The V gene lost 5 bases and the J gene lost 6 bases, with 15 bases spanning the gap. The germline V gene encodes CDR1 MNHEY and CDR2 SMNVEV (reference sequence). The CDR3 loop spans 14 amino acids. The CDR3 region has the DNA TGTGCCAGCAGTAGGACGCCGGCTGGCGATACGCAGTATTTT. Translated: CASSRTPAGDTQYF.

The chain links TRBV28 to TRBJ1-2; TRBD1 agrees at 7 bases. Losses at the gene ends were 10 bases for V and 2 bases for J; bases not matched to a gene: 7. This CDR3 has 13 amino acids. The V gene's germline CDR1 is MDHEN and CDR2 SYDVKM. The CDR3 DNA reads as TGTGCCACCGAGACAGGGAGAAACTATGGCTACACCTTC. Its protein product is CATETGRNYGYTF.

The chain joins TRBV28 to TRBJ1-5; D call uncertain. Looked up from germline, CDR1 is MDHEN and CDR2 is SYDVKM. The CDR3 is made up of 15 amino acids. V was pared by 7 bases and J by 0 bases, with 13 bases between. DNA of the CDR3: TGTGCCAGCACAATGGTAACGAATAGCAATCAGCCCCAGCATTTT. It translates to CASTMVTNSNQPQHF.

The V call is TRBV4-1, the J call TRBJ2-5; 16 bases are shared with TRBD2. V shed 3 bases and J 5 bases; nucleotides not matched to a gene: 12. Per germline, CDR1 MGHRA and CDR2 YSYEKL. This CDR3 is 19 amino acids long. The CDR3 DNA follows: TGCGCCAGCAGCCATCCTCCGGGACTAGCGGGAGGGCCCGTTGAGACCCAGTACTTC. Its translation: CASSHPPGLAGGPVETQYF.

CDR3 sequence: CASSPAGELRYGYTF. Here the CDR3 DNA reads TGTGCCAGCAGCCCTGCGGGTGAACTTCGCTATGGCTACACCTTC. V usage is TRBV11-2 and J usage is TRBJ1-2; D gene ambiguous. V was clipped by 5 bases and J by 4 bases, with 17 bases between them. This CDR3 has 15 amino acids. CDR1 and CDR2 (germline): SGHAT, FQNNGV.

This sequence joins TRBV28 and TRBJ2-1; 7 bases are a match to TRBD2. V shed 4 bases, J shed 4 bases, and the junction held 7 bases outside the gene matches. The CDR3 loop spans 15 amino acids. In germline, CDR1 is MDHEN, CDR2 SYDVKM. CDR3 in DNA: TGTGCCAGCAGTTATTTACTAGCGAGATACAATGAGCAGTTCTTC. This codes for CASSYLLARYNEQFF. Using reference TRBV28 and TRBJ2-1 for the parts outside the CDR3, the full variable domain is DVKVTQSSRYLVKRTGEKVFLECVQDMDHENMFWYRQDPGLGLRLIYFSYDVKMKEKGDIPEGYSVSREKKERFSLILESASTNQTSMYLCASSYLLARYNEQFFGPGTRLTVL.

The V call is TRBV7-2, the J call TRBJ2-2; possibly TRBD1 for D (6 bases). This CDR3 is built from 16 residues. Germline values: CDR1 SGHTA, CDR2 FQGNSA. The ends were cut back, 1 base at V and 0 bases at J, with 9 bases in the middle. CDR3 region: CASSLEGHPNTGELFF. For the CDR3, the DNA is TGTGCCAGCAGCTTAGAGGGACACCCGAACACCGGGGAGCTGTTTTTT.

V usage is TRBV28 and J usage is TRBJ1-5, with 9 bases lining up with TRBD1. The CDR3 loop spans 16 amino acids. CDR1 and CDR2 from the germline V gene are MDHEN and SYDVKM. V shed 5 bases, J shed 3 bases, and the junction held 8 bases outside the gene matches. The CDR3, as DNA: TGTGCCAGCAGTACCACTGGGACAGGGTTCAATCAGCCCCAGCATTTT. Translated, it gives CASSTTGTGFNQPQHF.

J is TRBJ1-3 and V is TRBV5-5, with a tentative D call TRBD1 (5 bases). The germline V gene has CDR1 SGHKS and CDR2 YYEKEE (reference sequence). CDR3 length equals 14 residues. The V gene lost 4 bases and the J gene lost 2 bases, with 10 bases spanning the gap. This CDR3 reads CASSPGGAGNTIYF. The CDR3 region has the DNA TGTGCCAGCAGCCCCGGGGGGGCTGGAAACACCATATATTTT.

The rearrangement links TRBV9 to TRBJ2-5; perhaps TRBD1 as D (6 bases). This CDR3 is 15 amino acids long. CDR1 is SGDLS and CDR2 is YYNGEE in the germline V gene. Trimming removed 0 bases at V and 5 bases at J, with 14 bases between. The CDR3 bases are TGTGCCAGCAGCGTAGACCCAGGGGATGGGGAGACCCAGTACTTC. Translating gives CASSVDPGDGETQYF.

The chain couples TRBV19 to TRBJ2-7; 9 positions agree with TRBD1. The CDR3 is made up of 16 amino acids. Trimming at V came to 3 bases and at J to 5 bases, leaving 11 bases not matched to a gene. The V gene's germline CDR1 is LNHDA and CDR2 SQIVND (reference sequence). The CDR3 loop reads CASSIARQGGRNEQYF. The CDR3 coding sequence is TGTGCCAGTAGTATCGCTAGACAGGGGGGACGAAACGAGCAGTACTTC.

The count of this clone is one. The rearrangement links TRBV15 to TRBJ1-1; no clear D gene. Germline lookup yields CDR1 LNHNV and CDR2 YYDKDF (reference sequence). V dropped 3 bases and J dropped 6 bases, with 17 bases sitting between them. The CDR3 is 15 amino acids. The CDR3 DNA reads TGTGCCACCAGCAGCAGACAAGTAACGCTTTCTGAAGCTTTCTTT. Residues: CATSSRQVTLSEAFF.

The J gene is TRBJ2-1, the V gene TRBV27, with 8 bases that match TRBD1. The CDR3 is 14 residues long. With 6 bases clipped from V and 5 bases from J, the junction kept 6 bases outside the gene matches. Looked up from germline, CDR1 is MNHEY and CDR2 is SMNVEV (reference sequence). As DNA, the CDR3 is TGTGCCAGCAGGACAGGGGAATCCCACAATGAGCAGTTCTTC. As protein: CASRTGESHNEQFF.

The chain joins TRBV6-4 to TRBJ2-3; 11 bases fit TRBD2. This CDR3 has 16 residues. The J segment lost 4 bases and the V segment lost 8 bases, leaving 11 bases of the junction unmatched. Germline V lookup: CDR1 MRHNA, CDR2 SNTAGT. CDR3 sequence: CASGNLAGGSPDTQYF. The DNA of the CDR3 is TGTGCCAGCGGGAACCTAGCGGGAGGCTCACCAGATACGCAGTATTTT.

V gene TRBV13 combines with J gene TRBJ2-7; D is undetermined. There are 15 residues in the CDR3. CDR1 and CDR2 (germline): PRHDT, FYEKMQ (reference sequence). V was trimmed by 0 bases and J by 1 base, leaving 10 bases between them. DNA for the CDR3: TGTGCCAGCAGCTTAGGAAACTTCCTTTCCTACGAGCAGTACTTC. Protein: CASSLGNFLSYEQYF.

The rearrangement joins TRBV9 to TRBJ2-3; D possibly uses TRBD1 or TRBD2 (5 bases each). The CDR3 contains 14 residues. Per the germline V gene, CDR1 is SGDLS and CDR2 is YYNGEE. The germline V and J ends were trimmed by 4 bases and 6 bases, with 15 bases remaining between them. The CDR3 region is CASSSGAPGDTQYF. The CDR3 DNA follows: TGTGCCAGCAGCTCCGGGGCACCCGGTGATACGCAGTATTTT.

The chain carries TRBV4-1 and TRBJ1-2, with D possibly being TRBD1 (6 bases). The CDR3 has 16 residues. The V gene lost 1 base and the J gene lost 7 bases, with 19 bases spanning the gap. CDR1 MGHRA and CDR2 YSYEKL come from the germline V gene. The CDR3 sequence is CASSQVLTGPRGGYTF. The CDR3 DNA is TGCGCCAGCAGCCAAGTACTTACAGGGCCGAGAGGTGGCTACACCTTC.

This chain joins TRBV29-1 and TRBJ2-7; 12 nucleotides agree with TRBD2. After removal of 7 bases from V and 9 bases from J, the junction contained 10 bases not matched to a gene. Germline V lookup: CDR1 SQVTM, CDR2 ANQGSEA. This CDR3 spans 13 amino acids. The CDR3 sequence is CSAWLTSGSGQYF. CDR3 coding DNA: TGCAGCGCGTGGCTGACTAGCGGGAGCGGGCAGTACTTC.